This T cell receptor (beta chain) was observed in a study of T cells in localized non-small cell lung cancer. Overall study findings and caveats: Heterogeneity stays possible, as sequencing covered only one tumor region. Longer overall survival was seen with higher T cell density measured in blood. A median around 57 of the top 100 tumor clones appeared in adjacent lung. Uninvolved neighboring lung showed the greatest T cell clonality, exceeding tumor.

V shed 3 bases, J shed 6 bases, and the junction held 5 bases outside the gene matches. The CDR3 consists of 15 residues. Germline loops: CDR1 MNHNS, CDR2 SASEGT. This table comes from immunoSEQ multiplex PCR, and its TCRdb copy is limited to in-frame clones, with some not included. The sample contains approximately 88,000 clones, roughly 93% of which appear only once. This clone came up a few times. Its specificity is not known. This sample comprised PBMCs, obtained before any cancer treatment. The rearrangement uses TRBV6-1 and TRBJ1-5; TRBD1 agrees at 10 bases. The receptor was isolated from a woman aged 35 to 69 with stage II squamous cell lung carcinoma. CDR3 amino acids: CASSDAGQGSQPQHF. The CDR3 region has the DNA TGTGCCAGCAGTGATGCGGGACAGGGGAGTCAGCCCCAGCATTTT.